This T cell receptor beta chain was profiled in a study of CD8+CD57+ T cells in acquired aplastic anemia (dated by TCRdb to 2017 to 2018). At the level of the whole study: A mean of about 3.2 ug of DNA, ranging from about 0.17 to 30 ug, was extracted from sorted CD4+ and CD8+ cells. Mean read counts for healthy donor samples were some 10 million for CD4+ cells and 11.0 million for CD8+ cells.

TCR repertoires of sorted CD4+ and CD8+ blood T cells from severe aplastic anemia patients and healthy subjects were deep-sequenced in the study. Ficoll-Paque density gradient centrifugation was used to isolate peripheral blood mononuclear cells. CD4+ and CD8+ T cells were sorted by FACS or magnetic beads before DNA extraction. Comment on this clonotype: Its target antigen remains unknown. Base qualities are missing; no much larger clone stands one base away.

Summary of the overall study and its limitations: CD8+ Simpson's diversity did not differ significantly between patients and healthy controls (P=0.060). Although around 30 CD8+ CDR3 sequences were shared by patients and controls, these sequences appeared highly expressed in patients and within the immunodominant clones of patients.

Genomic DNA was used as template for profiling of TCR beta VDJ combinations and CDR3 sequences. TCR repertoire sequencing was run on an Illumina HiSeq 2000. In the source study's methods: TRBV/TRBJ rearrangement plots, CDR3 size and DJ length profiles, and Simpson's diversity index were used to assess repertoires. The immunodominant clone was defined as the most abundant DNA sequence in deep sequencing data. CDR3 amino acid sequences were checked for sharing across subjects and were also compared against the VDJdb database and published repertoires. TCRdb handled the public reads itself, with Q25 trimming in fastp and clone calling in MiXCR, and kept productive beta chains. Each entry merges the rows of one CDR3 protein and shows their most common DNA and genes. What appears here as the V and J calls and clone size reflects TCRdb's work, not the paper's. The sample table contains over 150,000 distinct CDR3 sequences; only one count was recorded for roughly 45% of them. Jointly, the top ten make up about 1.1% of the sample.

The sequenced sample consisted of sorted CD4+, CD8+, or CD8+CD57+ T cells (not recorded which) from PBMCs. The sequence came from a human donor in good health.

The DNA reads as follows: TGTGCCAGTAAGGGGGGCGGGACAACTAATGAAAAACTGTTTTTT. Translated, this gives CASKGGGTTNEKLFF. The chain is assembled from TRBV19 and TRBJ1-4; the best D guess is TRBD1, with 6 bases matching. According to the germline V gene (reference sequence), CDR1 reads LNHDA and CDR2 reads SQIVND. Deletion took 7 bases off V and 0 bases off J, with a span of 12 bases between the germline ends. Including cysteine and phenylalanine, the CDR3 has 15 amino acids. The DNA shown is the 45-base CDR3, in frame from base 1.